This entry lists 3 T cell receptor beta chains sequenced from one sample in a study of PD-1 blockade in classical Hodgkin lymphoma. Time point of the sample: newly diagnosed, previously untreated cHL patient sample. TCRdb keeps only in-frame clones here, not all; method: immunoSEQ multiplex PCR. The sample consists of about 17,000 clones, approximately 90% of them appearing once. The source material was peripheral blood mononuclear cells (PBMCs). These receptors all stem from a human donor with classical Hodgkin lymphoma.

V and J are TRBV7-8 and TRBJ2-7; 8 positions agree with TRBD1. The CDR3 has 15 amino acids. V lost 5 bases, J lost 0 bases, and 6 bases stayed unmatched. The V gene's germline CDR1 is SGHVS and CDR2 FQNEAQ. The DNA for the CDR3 is TGTGCCAGCAGCAGCCGGGACAGGAACTCCTACGAGCAGTACTTC. This sequence encodes CASSSRDRNSYEQYF.

This chain uses TRBV6-5 with TRBJ1-3, with D possibly TRBD1 on 6 matching bases. CDR1 is MNHEY, CDR2 SVGAGI, per germline. V was clipped by 6 bases and J by 0 bases, with 12 bases between them. The CDR3 sequence is 15 residues long. The CDR3 is CASRSRQVSGNTIYF. CDR3 nucleotides: TGTGCCAGCAGATCCCGACAGGTCTCTGGAAACACCATATATTTT.

The gene calls are TRBV18 and TRBJ2-5; D is unclear. The J call is uncertain, as TRBJ2-7 better fits the DNA end. The germline CDR1 and CDR2 sequences are KGHSH and LQKENI. The CDR3 has 12 residues. CDR3 residues: CASSLGSYEQYF. The CDR3, as DNA: TGTGCCAGCTCCCTGGGCTCCTACGAGCAGTACTTC.